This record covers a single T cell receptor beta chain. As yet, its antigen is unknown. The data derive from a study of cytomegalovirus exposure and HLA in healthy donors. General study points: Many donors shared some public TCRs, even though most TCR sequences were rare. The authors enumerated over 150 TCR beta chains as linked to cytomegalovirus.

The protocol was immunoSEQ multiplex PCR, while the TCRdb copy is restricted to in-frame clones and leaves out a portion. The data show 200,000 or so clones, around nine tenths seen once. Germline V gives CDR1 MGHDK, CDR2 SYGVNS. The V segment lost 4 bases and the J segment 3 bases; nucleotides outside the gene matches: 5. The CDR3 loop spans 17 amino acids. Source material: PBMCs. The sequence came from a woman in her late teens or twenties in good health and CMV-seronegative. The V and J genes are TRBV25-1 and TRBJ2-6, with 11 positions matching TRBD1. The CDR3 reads CASSGTGGLFGANVLTF. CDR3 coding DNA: TGTGCCAGCAGTGGGACAGGGGGCCTCTTTGGGGCCAACGTCCTGACTTTC.